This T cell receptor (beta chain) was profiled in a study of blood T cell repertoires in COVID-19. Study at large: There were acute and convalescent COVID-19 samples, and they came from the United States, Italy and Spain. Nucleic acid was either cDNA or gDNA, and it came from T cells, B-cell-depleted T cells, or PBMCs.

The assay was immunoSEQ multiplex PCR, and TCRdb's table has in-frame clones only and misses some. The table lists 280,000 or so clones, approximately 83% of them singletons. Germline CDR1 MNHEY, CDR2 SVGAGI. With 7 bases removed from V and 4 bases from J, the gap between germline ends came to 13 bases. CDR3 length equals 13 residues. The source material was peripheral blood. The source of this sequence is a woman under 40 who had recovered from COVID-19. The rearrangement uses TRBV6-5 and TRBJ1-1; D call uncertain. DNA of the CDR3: TGTGCCAGCACTAGGACTGAGGGCACTGAAGCTTTCTTT. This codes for CASTRTEGTEAFF.